Shown below are 18 T cell receptor beta chains from a single sample sequenced in a study of coeliac disease. The assay was immunoSEQ multiplex PCR, and TCRdb's table has in-frame clones only and misses some. Counted here are a few thousand clones, 64% occurring once; the ten biggest clones make up around 33%. The source material was intraepithelial lymphocytes from the gut. These receptors were collected from a woman in her thirties or forties.

The chain links TRBV9 to TRBJ2-3; D might be TRBD2 (6 bases). Trimming took off 4 bases at V and 2 bases at J, with 8 bases between the two ends. The CDR3 has 13 residues. Germline CDR1 reads SGDLS; CDR2 reads YYNGEE. CDR3 sequence reads: CASSPGVTDTQYF. The CDR3 DNA reads as TGTGCCAGCAGCCCGGGAGTCACAGATACGCAGTATTTT.

This chain uses TRBV7-2 with TRBJ2-7, with a weak D call TRBD1 (6 bases). In germline, CDR1 is SGHTA, CDR2 FQGNSA. Trimming took 0 bases from V and 4 from J, leaving 7 bases between them. CDR3 length: 13 residues. This CDR3 reads CASSLAGGYEQYF. CDR3 bases: TGTGCCAGCAGCTTAGCAGGGGGTTACGAGCAGTACTTC.

This clone is termed medium-sized. The rearrangement links TRBV5-6 to TRBJ2-7; perhaps TRBD1 as D (6 bases). From germline, CDR1 is SGHDT and CDR2 YYEEEE. The CDR3 is 18 amino acids. The V end lost 0 bases, the J end lost 0 bases, and 19 bases lay between the germline ends. CDR3 coding DNA: TGTGCCAGCAGCTTGGTTATCCTCCGGGACAAGAGCTCCTACGAGCAGTACTTC. Its translation: CASSLVILRDKSSYEQYF.

The rearrangement links TRBV7-2 to TRBJ1-1; D ambiguous. Germline V gives CDR1 SGHTA, CDR2 FQGNSA. Trimming removed 2 bases from V and 1 base from J, with 17 bases in between. The CDR3 is 17 amino acids. The chain's CDR3 is CASSLIDTGYGNTEAFF. CDR3 DNA: TGTGCCAGCAGCTTAATTGATACGGGTTACGGGAACACTGAAGCTTTCTTT.

Notes on this clone: This same CDR3 is encoded by further DNA sequences in the sample. This sequence joins TRBV9 and TRBJ2-7; possible D gene TRBD1, 5 bases. The germline CDR1 and CDR2 sequences are SGDLS and YYNGEE. V shed 0 bases and J shed 3 bases, with 10 bases lying between them. The CDR3 totals 14 residues. DNA of the CDR3: TGTGCCAGCAGCGTAGCTTCAGGGAACTACGAGCAGTACTTC. This translates into CASSVASGNYEQYF.

The chain carries TRBV7-2 and TRBJ2-1; 8 bases match TRBD2. The V and J ends lost 4 bases and 6 bases, in that order; junction bases with no gene match: 5. The CDR3 covers 14 residues. In germline, CDR1 is SGHTA, CDR2 FQGNSA. The CDR3 DNA is TGTGCCAGCAGCTATACTAGCGGACGCAATGAGCAGTTCTTC. Its protein product is CASSYTSGRNEQFF. Variable domain in full (rest from reference TRBV7-2 and TRBJ2-1): GAGVSQSPSNKVTEKGKDVELRCDPISGHTALYWYRQSLGQGLEFLIYFQGNSAPDKSGLPSDRFSAERTGGSVSTLTIQRTQQEDSAVYLCASSYTSGRNEQFFGPGTRLTVL.

Details on this clone: Other DNA sequences in this specimen translate into the identical CDR3. This chain joins TRBV7-2 and TRBJ1-5; D is unclear. The V end was cut by 2 bases, the J end by 4 bases, with 6 bases between. Germline CDR1 SGHTA, CDR2 FQGNSA. This CDR3 is 13 amino acids long. CDR3 sequence: CASSLRGNQPQHF. Here the CDR3 DNA reads TGTGCCAGCAGCTTACGAGGGAATCAGCCCCAGCATTTT.

The chain couples TRBV28 to TRBJ2-7, with 11 bases fitting TRBD1. CDR1 is MDHEN and CDR2 is SYDVKM in the germline V gene. Unmatched junction bases numbered 3, after V lost 4 bases and J lost 4 bases. The CDR3 is 14 residues long. The CDR3 coding sequence is TGTGCCAGCAGTTCCGGGACAGGGGGTTACGAGCAGTACTTC. Translated, it gives CASSSGTGGYEQYF.

This chain connects TRBV27 to TRBJ2-7, with 7 positions matching TRBD1. The CDR3 spans 16 residues. Germline V gene lookup returns CDR1 MNHEY and CDR2 SMNVEV (reference sequence). Trimming cost V 6 bases and J 3 bases; bases outside gene matches: 14. CDR3 nucleotides: TGTGCCAGCAGGCTCAATAACCGGGACAGCAACTACGAGCAGTACTTC. Translating gives CASRLNNRDSNYEQYF.

The V and J genes are TRBV28 and TRBJ2-1; D may be TRBD2 (6 bases). V was pared by 5 bases and J by 9 bases, with 11 bases between. The CDR3 runs 12 residues. Looked up from germline, CDR1 is MDHEN and CDR2 is SYDVKM. As DNA, the CDR3 is TGTGCCAGCAGTCTCGGGACTCTTGAGCAGTTCTTC. This encodes CASSLGTLEQFF.

This rearrangement joins TRBV28 to TRBJ2-1, with D possibly TRBD2 on 6 matching bases. CDR3 size: 13 residues. Trimming stripped 6 bases from V and 7 bases from J, with 13 bases between. CDR1 MDHEN and CDR2 SYDVKM come from the germline V gene. The DNA of the CDR3 is TGTGCCAGCAGGCCAGGAGGGAGAAATGAGCAGTTCTTC. Translating it yields CASRPGGRNEQFF.

The rearrangement joins TRBV27 to TRBJ1-2, with no clear D. Trimming left V 6 bases short and J 4 bases short, with 9 bases between. This CDR3 comprises 12 residues. Germline CDR1 MNHEY, CDR2 SMNVEV (reference sequence). The CDR3 loop is CASSGNSYGYTF. The DNA for the CDR3 is TGTGCCAGCAGCGGCAACAGCTATGGCTACACCTTC.

The chain employs TRBV9 and TRBJ2-7, with TRBD1 identical over 11 bases. After removal of 2 bases from V and 3 bases from J, the junction contained 7 bases not matched to a gene. CDR3 size: 16 residues. The V gene's germline CDR1 is SGDLS and CDR2 YYNGEE. The CDR3 sequence: CASSVRDRGTRYEQYF. DNA of the CDR3: TGTGCCAGCAGCGTCAGGGACAGGGGGACCCGCTACGAGCAGTACTTC.

This clone was counted a few times. The J gene is TRBJ2-7, the V gene TRBV6-1; 8 positions match TRBD1. The J segment lost 7 bases and the V segment lost 6 bases, leaving 11 bases of the junction unmatched. This CDR3 is 14 amino acids long. Germline lookup yields CDR1 MNHNS and CDR2 SASEGT. The CDR3 coding sequence is TGTGCCAGCAGCCCCGGGACAGGCGAAAATGAGCAGTACTTC. Its translation: CASSPGTGENEQYF.

V usage is TRBV27 and J usage is TRBJ2-2, with no clear D. The ends were cut back, 5 bases at V and 3 bases at J, with 13 bases in the middle. Germline V gives CDR1 MNHEY, CDR2 SMNVEV (reference sequence). This CDR3 has 15 amino acids. The CDR3 spells CASSMLRRDTGELFF. The CDR3 bases are TGTGCCAGCAGTATGCTAAGAAGAGACACCGGGGAGCTGTTTTTT.

There are a few counts of this clone. This chain connects TRBV4-1 to TRBJ1-4, with 7 bases aligning to TRBD1. The J segment lost 1 base and the V segment lost 1 base, leaving 6 bases of the junction unmatched. CDR1 and CDR2 from the germline V gene are MGHRA and YSYEKL. The CDR3 runs 17 residues. For the CDR3, the DNA is TGCGCCAGCAGCCAAGGACAGGGAGGAGAAACTAATGAAAAACTGTTTTTT. It codes for CASSQGQGGETNEKLFF.

This clone is a singleton in its sample. This chain links TRBV18 with TRBJ2-2, with unresolved D. The germline V gene encodes CDR1 KGHSH and CDR2 LQKENI. The CDR3 length is 13 residues. Trimming took 4 bases from V and 2 from J, leaving 5 bases between them. The CDR3 DNA is TGTGCCAGCTCACTACTTAACACCGGGGAGCTGTTTTTT. Protein sequence: CASSLLNTGELFF.

The chain recombines TRBV9 with TRBJ2-1; 9 nucleotides match TRBD2. J gave up 9 bases and V 0 bases, and 16 bases lay outside the gene matches. CDR3 size: 18 residues. Germline V gene lookup returns CDR1 SGDLS and CDR2 YYNGEE. The CDR3 loop is CASSVVGRVASGMTEQFF. In DNA, the CDR3 is TGTGCCAGCAGCGTAGTGGGTAGGGTGGCTAGCGGGATGACTGAGCAGTTCTTC.